This is a list of T cell receptor beta chains from one sample in a study of molecular identifiers for immune sequencing clone quantification. TCRdb called the PCR reads again in MiXCR, with one record for every CDR3 protein. The sample lists 300,000 to 400,000 distinct CDR3 sequences, about 23% occurring once. The sample comprised naive CD8+ T cells from blood, with Jurkat cell RNA spiked in. All receptors come from a human donor in good health. Some libraries in this study had Jurkat cell RNA spiked in. Each CDR3 is given with its conserved first and last residue. Fields, in order: clone size, V gene, J gene, D gene, CDR3 DNA, CDR3 protein. D genes are given only for firm matches. The size field is filled for only some rows; it gives once, few, many or a size class.

many	TRBV14	TRBJ1-2	.	TGTGCCAGCAGCCAAGTTCAGTATGGCTACACCTTC	CASSQVQYGYTF
few	TRBV27	TRBJ2-3	.	TGTGCCAGCAGTGACAGGTACACAGATACGCAGTATTTT	CASSDRYTDTQYF
.	TRBV5-1	TRBJ2-5	TRBD2	TGCGCCAGCAGCTTGGATCTAGCGGACCAAGAGACCCAGTACTTC	CASSLDLADQETQYF
.	TRBV4-3	TRBJ2-7	.	TGCGCCAGCAGCCAAGATGGAAACAGGGCCTACGAGCAGTACTTC	CASSQDGNRAYEQYF
.	TRBV6-5	TRBJ2-5	TRBD2	TGTACCAGCAACAGCGGGAGTGAAGATACCCAGTACTTC	CTSNSGSEDTQYF
few	TRBV14	TRBJ2-1	TRBD1	TGTGCCAGCGTTTCATCGGGACAGTTCCATGAGCAGTTCTTC	CASVSSGQFHEQFF
many	TRBV4-3	TRBJ2-7	.	TGCGCCAGCAGCCAAGATTGGGCTAGCTCCTACGAGCAGTACTTC	CASSQDWASSYEQYF
many	TRBV30	TRBJ2-7	.	TGTGCCTGGGGCCCAATGATCGGGAGCGAGCAGTACTTC	CAWGPMIGSEQYF
few	TRBV4-1	TRBJ2-7	.	TGCGCCAGCAGCCTGGAGATCGGGTCCTACGAGCAGTACTTC	CASSLEIGSYEQYF
many	TRBV6-6	TRBJ2-7	.	TGTGCCAGCAGAACAGCAGACTACGAGCAGTACTTC	CASRTADYEQYF
few	TRBV4-3	TRBJ2-2	.	TGCGCCAGCAGCCAAGGGTCAGTGAACACCGGGGAGCTGTTTTTT	CASSQGSVNTGELFF
.	TRBV9	TRBJ1-1	.	TGTGCCAGCAGCGTAGGGGTAGACCCGAACACTGAAGCTTTCTTT	CASSVGVDPNTEAFF
few	TRBV5-6	TRBJ2-1	TRBD1	TGTGCCAGCAGCAACCGGGACAGGTTATACGATGAGCAGTTCTTC	CASSNRDRLYDEQFF
many	TRBV11-1	TRBJ1-1	TRBD1	TGTGCCGTGACAGGGGTCCTCGGGATCACTGAAGCTTTCTTT	CAVTGVLGITEAFF
.	TRBV6-2/TRBV6-3	TRBJ1-2	TRBD1	TGTGCCAGCAGTTACGCCACAGGGGTGTCAACCGATGGCTACACCTTC	CASSYATGVSTDGYTF
.	TRBV6-5	TRBJ2-7	TRBD2	TGTGCCAGCAGTTACCCCCTGACTAGCGGGAGCTACGAGCAGTACTTC	CASSYPLTSGSYEQYF
few	TRBV5-1	TRBJ2-6	.	TGCGCCAGCAGCTTGGCAAGTCTGGCAGGGCAAGCCAACGTCCTGACTTTC	CASSLASLAGQANVLTF
.	TRBV19	TRBJ2-7	.	TGTGCCACGCCCGATCCGGGAGCCTACGAGCAGTACTTC	CATPDPGAYEQYF
many	TRBV6-5	TRBJ1-1	.	TGTGCCAGCAGTTACGCTAACACTGAAGCTTTCTTT	CASSYANTEAFF
few	TRBV14	TRBJ2-4	.	TGTGCCAGCAGCCAAGATCTCCCGGGGGCGCGAGCCAAAAACATTCAGTACTTC	CASSQDLPGARAKNIQYF
few	TRBV6-2/TRBV6-3	TRBJ2-1	TRBD2	TGTGCCAGCAGTACGACTAGCTGGGGGGAGGGATTCTTC	CASSTTSWGEGFF
.	TRBV6-1	TRBJ1-5	.	TGTGCCAGCAGTGATACTACAGGGTATTCCAATCAGCCCCAGCATTTT	CASSDTTGYSNQPQHF
few	TRBV29-1	TRBJ2-2	.	TGCAGCGTTGAAGGTCCGAACACCGGGGAGCTGTTTTTT	CSVEGPNTGELFF
.	TRBV6-5	TRBJ2-7	TRBD2	TGTGCCAGCAGTCCCATCCGGGAGGCTAGCGGAATCTACGAGCAGTACTTC	CASSPIREASGIYEQYF
.	TRBV27	TRBJ2-3	.	TGTGCCAGCAGTTTAAAAAGCACAGATACGCAGTATTTT	CASSLKSTDTQYF
many	TRBV6-5	TRBJ1-2	.	TGTGCCAGCAGTTCCGACAACCGTGGCTACACCTTC	CASSSDNRGYTF
.	TRBV5-1	TRBJ2-5	.	TGCGCCAGCGGCCCAGACAGGACGGAGACCCAGTACTTC	CASGPDRTETQYF
.	TRBV7-2	TRBJ2-7	.	TGTGCCTGCGGCTTCCCCCCCGGACAGCGCTACGAGCAGTACTTC	CACGFPPGQRYEQYF
few	TRBV11-2	TRBJ2-6	.	TGTGCCAGCAGCTTGACAGGTTCCTTCACTGGGGCCAACGTCCTGACTTTC	CASSLTGSFTGANVLTF
few	TRBV20-1	TRBJ1-1	.	TGCAGTGCTGATCGGTGGAACACTGAAGCTTTCTTT	CSADRWNTEAFF
many	TRBV28	TRBJ2-3	TRBD1	TGTGCCAGCAGTTTCGGACAGGGCCTACAAGATACGCAGTATTTT	CASSFGQGLQDTQYF
few	TRBV19	TRBJ1-4	.	TGTGCCAGTAGGGGGGTGCCGGGGGCCGCCCCTGAAAAACTGTTTTTT	CASRGVPGAAPEKLFF
many	TRBV6-5	TRBJ2-7	.	TGTGCCAGCGGGGGGACCCTAAGATACGAGCAGTACTTC	CASGGTLRYEQYF
.	TRBV19	TRBJ2-3	TRBD1	TGTGCCAGTGGTACCCGGACAGGGGGCACAGATACGCAGTATTTT	CASGTRTGGTDTQYF
.	TRBV2	TRBJ1-5	.	TGTGCCAGCAGTGAAATTATGGTGTTTCAGCCCCAGCATTTT	CASSEIMVFQPQHF
few	TRBV20-1	TRBJ1-5	.	TGCAGTGCTAGAGATAGGAGCGGGAGGGTAGATACGCAGCATTTT	CSARDRSGRVDTQHF
few	TRBV7-9	TRBJ2-7	TRBD1	TGTGCCAGCAGCTCGCAGGGGGCAAGGTACGAGCAGTACTTC	CASSSQGARYEQYF